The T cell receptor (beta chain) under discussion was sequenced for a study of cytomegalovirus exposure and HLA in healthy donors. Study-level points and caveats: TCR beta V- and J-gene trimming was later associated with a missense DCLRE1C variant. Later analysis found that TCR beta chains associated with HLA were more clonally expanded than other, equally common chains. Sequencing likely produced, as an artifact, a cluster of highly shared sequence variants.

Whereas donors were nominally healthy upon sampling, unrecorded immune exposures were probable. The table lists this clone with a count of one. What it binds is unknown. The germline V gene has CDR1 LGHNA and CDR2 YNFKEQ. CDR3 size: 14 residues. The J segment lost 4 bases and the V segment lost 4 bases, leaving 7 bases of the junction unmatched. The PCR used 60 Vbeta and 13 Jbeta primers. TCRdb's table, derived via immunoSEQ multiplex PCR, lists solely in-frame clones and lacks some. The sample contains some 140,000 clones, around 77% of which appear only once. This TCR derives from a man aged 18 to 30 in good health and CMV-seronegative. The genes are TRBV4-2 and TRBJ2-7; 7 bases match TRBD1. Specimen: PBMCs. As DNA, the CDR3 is TGTGCCAGCAGCCGAGAGGGGGCTCTATACGAGCAGTACTTC. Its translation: CASSREGALYEQYF.